The clone carrying this T cell receptor (beta chain) has just a few counts. Its antigen is unidentified. This sample was taken from a study of identical twins. Germline V gene data show CDR1 as MNHEY and CDR2 as SVGAGI. V lost 2 bases, J lost 1 base, and 15 bases lay in between. The length of the CDR3 is 17 residues. Template switching (which added a universal primer site) was used, and cDNA carried unique molecular identifiers. Using its own MiXCR run on the 5' RACE reads, TCRdb lists one record per CDR3 protein. The sample includes approximately 530,000 distinct CDR3 sequences, around 24% seen only once; the top ten take about 0.5%. Study-level results: Zero-insertion analyses could be partly confounded by invariant MAIT and iNKT cells.

The sample was also linked to a second study, of yellow fever vaccine responses in identical twins. Per that study: It has been reported that, in twins, the vaccine T cell response seemed partly convergent and partly personalized.

The sequence was collected from a woman between 18 and 29 years old in good health. Sequencing was performed on CD4+ T cells sorted from blood. The rearrangement links TRBV6-5 to TRBJ2-4; D gene ambiguous. CDR3 DNA: TGTGCCAGCAGTTACAGTCCTCAGGTTAATGCCAAAAACATTCAGTACTTC. Its protein is CASSYSPQVNAKNIQYF.